A selection of T cell receptor beta chains follows, all from one sample in a study of blood T cell repertoires in COVID-19. Repertoires were generated with immunoSEQ multiplex PCR, while TCRdb's copy carries only in-frame clones and drops some. The sample carries hundreds of thousands of clones, around nine tenths recorded once. The specimen was PBMCs or T cells enriched from blood (not recorded which). The receptors come from a man aged 55 to 69 who had recovered from COVID-19. Both conserved end residues are part of each CDR3. The D gene is left open where the match is weak. Only some rows state a clone size, as once, few, many or a class for expanded clones.

D: NA
V: TRBV5-4
J: TRBJ2-1
size: NA
CDR3: CASSFGGRQFF
DNA: TGTGCCAGCAGCTTCGGGGGGCGGCAGTTCTTC

D: TRBD2
V: TRBV7-3
J: TRBJ2-1
size: NA
CDR3: CASSPAGGSYNEQFF
DNA: TGTGCCAGCAGCCCAGCGGGAGGGTCCTACAATGAGCAGTTCTTC

D: NA
V: TRBV18
J: TRBJ1-3
size: NA
CDR3: CASSPGGYSGNTIYF
DNA: TGTGCCAGCTCACCAGGAGGGTACTCTGGAAACACCATATATTTT

D: NA
V: TRBV6-1
J: TRBJ2-7
size: NA
CDR3: CASSALKGWRVYEQYF
DNA: TGTGCCAGCAGTGCCCTTAAAGGTTGGCGGGTCTACGAGCAGTACTTC

D: TRBD1
V: TRBV10-3
J: TRBJ1-2
size: once
CDR3: CAISLDRAAGYTF
DNA: TGTGCCATCAGCCTGGACAGGGCGGCTGGCTACACCTTC

D: NA
V: TRBV4-3
J: TRBJ2-3
size: few
CDR3: CASSLRWGADSTDTQYF
DNA: TGCGCCAGCAGCCTGCGGTGGGGCGCGGATAGCACAGATACGCAGTATTTT

D: TRBD1
V: TRBV19
J: TRBJ1-5
size: NA
CDR3: CASSHTGGNQPQHF
DNA: TGTGCCAGTAGTCACACAGGGGGAAATCAGCCCCAGCATTTT

D: TRBD1
V: TRBV11-2
J: TRBJ2-1
size: NA
CDR3: CASSSPDRGINEQFF
DNA: TGTGCCAGCAGCTCCCCGGACAGGGGTATCAATGAGCAGTTCTTC

D: TRBD1
V: TRBV24-1
J: TRBJ2-1
size: NA
CDR3: CATSDPMTGLGEQFF
DNA: TGTGCCACCAGTGACCCAATGACAGGGCTGGGTGAGCAGTTCTTC

D: TRBD1
V: TRBV7-2
J: TRBJ2-2
size: NA
CDR3: CASSLTGGGGELFF
DNA: TGTGCCAGCAGCTTGACAGGGGGAGGCGGGGAGCTGTTTTTT

D: NA
V: TRBV6-1
J: TRBJ2-7
size: NA
CDR3: CASSEVGGGGSLEQYF
DNA: TGTGCCAGCAGTGAAGTCGGGGGCGGGGGATCCCTCGAGCAGTACTTC

D: NA
V: TRBV11-2
J: TRBJ2-6
size: once
CDR3: CASRFIRSSGANVLTF
DNA: TGTGCCAGCAGATTCATACGGTCCTCTGGGGCCAACGTCCTGACTTTC

D: NA
V: TRBV6-5
J: TRBJ2-3
size: NA
CDR3: CASSYSQGTNTQYF
DNA: TGTGCCAGCAGTTACTCGCAGGGTACCAATACGCAGTATTTT

D: TRBD1
V: TRBV19
J: TRBJ1-2
size: NA
CDR3: CASSKQGARANYGYTF
DNA: TGTGCCAGTAGTAAGCAGGGGGCCAGAGCTAACTATGGCTACACCTTC

D: NA
V: TRBV5-5
J: TRBJ2-3
size: NA
CDR3: CASSLGSSGTDTQYF
DNA: TGTGCCAGCAGCTTGGGCTCTAGCGGCACAGATACGCAGTATTTT

D: NA
V: TRBV15
J: TRBJ2-1
size: NA
CDR3: CATGPGHYNEQFF
DNA: TGTGCCACCGGACCGGGACATTACAATGAGCAGTTCTTC

D: TRBD1
V: TRBV5-1
J: TRBJ2-7
size: NA
CDR3: CASSWTGEVEQYF
DNA: TGCGCCAGCAGCTGGACAGGGGAGGTCGAGCAGTACTTC

D: TRBD2
V: TRBV6-5
J: TRBJ2-2
size: once
CDR3: CASSTGGNTGELFF
DNA: TGTGCCAGCAGTACGGGAGGGAACACCGGGGAGCTGTTTTTT

D: NA
V: TRBV11-3
J: TRBJ2-2
size: once
CDR3: CASSLYGENTGELFF
DNA: TGTGCCAGCAGCCTCTACGGGGAGAACACCGGGGAGCTGTTTTTT